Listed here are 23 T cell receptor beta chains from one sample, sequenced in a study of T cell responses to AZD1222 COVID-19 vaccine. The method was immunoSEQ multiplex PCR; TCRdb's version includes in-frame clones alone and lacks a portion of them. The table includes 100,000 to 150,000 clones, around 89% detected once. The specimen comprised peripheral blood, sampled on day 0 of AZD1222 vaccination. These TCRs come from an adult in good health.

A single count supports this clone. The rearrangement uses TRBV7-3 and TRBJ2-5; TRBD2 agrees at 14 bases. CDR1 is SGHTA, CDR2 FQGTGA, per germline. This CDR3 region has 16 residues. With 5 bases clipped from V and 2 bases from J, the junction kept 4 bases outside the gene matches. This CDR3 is CASSPGLAGGQETQYF. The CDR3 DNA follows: TGTGCCAGCAGCCCTGGACTAGCGGGGGGACAAGAGACCCAGTACTTC. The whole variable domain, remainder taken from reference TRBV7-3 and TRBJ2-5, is GAGVSQTPSNKVTEKGKYVELRCDPISGHTALYWYRQSLGQGPEFLIYFQGTGAADDSGLPNDRFFAVRPEGSVSTLKIQRTERGDSAVYLCASSPGLAGGQETQYFGPGTRLLVL.

The CDR3 loop is CASSLGYGYTF. The CDR3 DNA sequence: TGTGCCAGCAGCTTAGGCTATGGCTACACCTTC. The chain carries TRBV3-1 (or the pseudogene TRBV3-2) and TRBJ1-2; D remains ambiguous. V gave up 5 bases and J gave up 4 bases, with 5 bases separating them. CDR3 length: 11 residues. Per germline, CDR1 LGHDT and CDR2 YNNKEL (reference sequence).

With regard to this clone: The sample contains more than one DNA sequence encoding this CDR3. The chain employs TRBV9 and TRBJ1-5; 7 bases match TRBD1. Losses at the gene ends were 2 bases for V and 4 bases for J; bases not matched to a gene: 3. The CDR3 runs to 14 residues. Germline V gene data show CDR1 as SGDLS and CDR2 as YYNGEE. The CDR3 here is CASSVAGGNQPQHF. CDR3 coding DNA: TGTGCCAGCAGCGTTGCAGGGGGGAATCAGCCCCAGCATTTT. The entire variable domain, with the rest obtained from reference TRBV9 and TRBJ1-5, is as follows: DSGVTQTPKHLITATGQRVTLRCSPRSGDLSVYWYQQSLDQGLQFLIQYYNGEERAKGNILERFSAQQFPDLHSELNLSSLELGDSALYFCASSVAGGNQPQHFGDGTRLSIL.

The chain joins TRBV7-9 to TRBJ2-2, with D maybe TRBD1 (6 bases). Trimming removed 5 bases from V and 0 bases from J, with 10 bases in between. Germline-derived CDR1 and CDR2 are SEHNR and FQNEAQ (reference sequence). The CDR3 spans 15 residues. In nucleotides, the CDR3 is TGTGCCAGCAGCCCTAGGACAGCGAACACCGGGGAGCTGTTTTTT. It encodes CASSPRTANTGELFF.

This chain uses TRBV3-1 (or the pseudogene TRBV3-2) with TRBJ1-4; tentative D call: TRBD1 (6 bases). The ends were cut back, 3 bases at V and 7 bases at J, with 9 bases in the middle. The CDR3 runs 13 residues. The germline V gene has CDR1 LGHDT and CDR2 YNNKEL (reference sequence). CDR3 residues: CASSHEGGEKLFF. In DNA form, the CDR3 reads TGTGCCAGCAGCCATGAGGGGGGTGAAAAACTGTTTTTT.

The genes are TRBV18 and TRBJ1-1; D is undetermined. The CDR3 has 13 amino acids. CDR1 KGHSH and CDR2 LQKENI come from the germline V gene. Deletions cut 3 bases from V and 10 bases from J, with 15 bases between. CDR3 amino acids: CASSPAGLGGAFF. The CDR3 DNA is TGTGCCAGCTCACCTGCCGGTCTTGGCGGAGCTTTCTTT.

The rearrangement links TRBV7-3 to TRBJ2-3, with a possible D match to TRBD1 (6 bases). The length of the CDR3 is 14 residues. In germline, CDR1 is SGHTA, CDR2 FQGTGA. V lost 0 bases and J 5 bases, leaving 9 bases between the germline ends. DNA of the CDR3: TGTGCCAGCAGCTTAACGCCAGGGGAAGATACGCAGTATTTT. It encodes CASSLTPGEDTQYF. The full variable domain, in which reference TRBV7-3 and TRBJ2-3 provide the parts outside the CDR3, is GAGVSQTPSNKVTEKGKYVELRCDPISGHTALYWYRQSLGQGPEFLIYFQGTGAADDSGLPNDRFFAVRPEGSVSTLKIQRTERGDSAVYLCASSLTPGEDTQYFGPGTRLTVL.

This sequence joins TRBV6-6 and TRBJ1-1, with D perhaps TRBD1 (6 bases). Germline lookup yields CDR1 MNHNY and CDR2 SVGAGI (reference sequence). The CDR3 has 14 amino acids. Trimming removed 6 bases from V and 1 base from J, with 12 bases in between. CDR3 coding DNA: TGTGCCAGCAGCAAAGGGGGGCGGAACACTGAAGCTTTCTTT. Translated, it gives CASSKGGRNTEAFF.

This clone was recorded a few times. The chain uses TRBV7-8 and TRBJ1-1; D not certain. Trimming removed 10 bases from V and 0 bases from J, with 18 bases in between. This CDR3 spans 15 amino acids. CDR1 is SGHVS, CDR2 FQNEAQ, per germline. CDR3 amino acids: CATYDARALNTEAFF. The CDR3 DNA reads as TGTGCCACCTATGATGCGAGGGCCCTGAACACTGAAGCTTTCTTT.

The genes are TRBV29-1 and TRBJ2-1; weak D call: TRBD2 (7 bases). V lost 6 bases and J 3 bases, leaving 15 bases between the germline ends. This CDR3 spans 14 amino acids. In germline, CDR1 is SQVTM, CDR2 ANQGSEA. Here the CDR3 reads CSVEGGAYYNEQFF. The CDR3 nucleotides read TGCAGCGTGGAGGGGGGGGCTTACTACAATGAGCAGTTCTTC.

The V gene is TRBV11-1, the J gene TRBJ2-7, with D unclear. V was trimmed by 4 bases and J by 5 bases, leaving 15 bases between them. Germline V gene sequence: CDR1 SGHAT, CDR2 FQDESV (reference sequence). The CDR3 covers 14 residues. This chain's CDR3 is CASSSNVYGNEQYF. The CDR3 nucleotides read TGTGCCAGCAGCTCGAACGTATACGGAAACGAGCAGTACTTC.

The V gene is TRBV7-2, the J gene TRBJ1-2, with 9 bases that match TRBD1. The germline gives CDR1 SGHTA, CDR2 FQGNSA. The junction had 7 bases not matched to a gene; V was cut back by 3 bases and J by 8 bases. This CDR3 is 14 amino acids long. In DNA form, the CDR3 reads TGTGCCAGCAGCTTCTCCGGGACAGGGTACGGCTACACCTTC. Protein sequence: CASSFSGTGYGYTF.

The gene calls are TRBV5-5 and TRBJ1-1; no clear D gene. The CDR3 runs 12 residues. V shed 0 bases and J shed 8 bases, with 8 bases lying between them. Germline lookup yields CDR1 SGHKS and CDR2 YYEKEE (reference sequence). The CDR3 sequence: CASSLGGLEAFF. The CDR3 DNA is TGTGCCAGCAGCTTGGGCGGCCTAGAAGCTTTCTTT.

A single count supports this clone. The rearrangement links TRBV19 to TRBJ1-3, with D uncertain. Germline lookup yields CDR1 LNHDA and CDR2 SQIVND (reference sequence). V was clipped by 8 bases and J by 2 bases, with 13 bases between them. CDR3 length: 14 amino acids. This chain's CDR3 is CASSDRTPGNTIYF. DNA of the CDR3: TGTGCCAGTTCCGATCGGACGCCTGGAAACACCATATATTTT.

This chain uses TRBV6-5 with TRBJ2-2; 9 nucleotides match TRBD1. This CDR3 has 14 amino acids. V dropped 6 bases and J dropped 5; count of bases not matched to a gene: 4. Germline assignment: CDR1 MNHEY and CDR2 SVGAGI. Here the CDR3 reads CASRRQGGTGELFF. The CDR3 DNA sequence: TGTGCCAGCAGACGACAGGGGGGAACCGGGGAGCTGTTTTTT.

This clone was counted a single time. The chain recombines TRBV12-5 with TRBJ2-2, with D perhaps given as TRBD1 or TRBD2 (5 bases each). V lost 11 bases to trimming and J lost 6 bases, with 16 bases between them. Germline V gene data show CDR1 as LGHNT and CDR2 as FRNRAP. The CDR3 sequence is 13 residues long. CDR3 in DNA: TGTGCTTCTCATGGGGGTAACGCCGGGGAGCTGTTTTTT. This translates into CASHGGNAGELFF.

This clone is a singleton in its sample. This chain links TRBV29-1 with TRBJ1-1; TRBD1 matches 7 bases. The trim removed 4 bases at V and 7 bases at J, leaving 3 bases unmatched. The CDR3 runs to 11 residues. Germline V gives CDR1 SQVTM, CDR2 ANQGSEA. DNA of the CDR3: TGCAGCGTTGCCAGGGACAGTGAAGCTTTCTTT. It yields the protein CSVARDSEAFF.

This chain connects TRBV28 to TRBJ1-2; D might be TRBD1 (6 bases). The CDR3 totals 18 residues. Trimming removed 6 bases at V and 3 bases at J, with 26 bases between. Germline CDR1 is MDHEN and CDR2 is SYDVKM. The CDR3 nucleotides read TGTGCCAGCAGCCGATATCGCTTACAGGGAAGGAGGGACTATGGCTACACCTTC. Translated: CASSRYRLQGRRDYGYTF.

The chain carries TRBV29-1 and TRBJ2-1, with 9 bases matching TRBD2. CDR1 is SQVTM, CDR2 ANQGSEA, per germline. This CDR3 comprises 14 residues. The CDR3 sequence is CAVSPSGVFNEQFF. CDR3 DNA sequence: TGCGCTGTCTCCCCTAGCGGGGTGTTCAATGAGCAGTTCTTC.

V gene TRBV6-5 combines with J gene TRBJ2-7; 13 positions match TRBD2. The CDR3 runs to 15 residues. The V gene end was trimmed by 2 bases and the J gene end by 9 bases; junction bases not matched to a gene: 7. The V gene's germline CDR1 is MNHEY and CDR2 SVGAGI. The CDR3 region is CASSYGTSGAIVQYF. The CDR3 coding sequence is TGTGCCAGCAGTTACGGGACTAGCGGGGCCATCGTGCAGTACTTC.

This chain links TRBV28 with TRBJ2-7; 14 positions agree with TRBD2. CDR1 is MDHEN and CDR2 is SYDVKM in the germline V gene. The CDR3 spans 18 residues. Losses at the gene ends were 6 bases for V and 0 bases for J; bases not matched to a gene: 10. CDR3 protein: CASRSPGLAGESSYEQYF. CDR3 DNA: TGTGCCAGCAGGTCACCGGGACTAGCGGGGGAGAGCTCCTACGAGCAGTACTTC.

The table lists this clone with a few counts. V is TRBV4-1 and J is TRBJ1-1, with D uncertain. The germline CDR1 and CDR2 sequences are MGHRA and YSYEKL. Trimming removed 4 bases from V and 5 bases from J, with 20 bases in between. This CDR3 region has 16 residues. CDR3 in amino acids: CASSPGPGQAGTEAFF. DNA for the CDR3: TGCGCCAGCAGCCCTGGGCCGGGTCAGGCCGGGACTGAAGCTTTCTTT.

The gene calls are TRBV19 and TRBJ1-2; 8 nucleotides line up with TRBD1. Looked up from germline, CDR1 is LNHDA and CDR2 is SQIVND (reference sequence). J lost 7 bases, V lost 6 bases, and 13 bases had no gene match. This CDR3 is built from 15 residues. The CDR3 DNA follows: TGTGCCAGTAGACCCCAGGACGCAGGGGGCGGTGGCTACACCTTC. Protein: CASRPQDAGGGGYTF.